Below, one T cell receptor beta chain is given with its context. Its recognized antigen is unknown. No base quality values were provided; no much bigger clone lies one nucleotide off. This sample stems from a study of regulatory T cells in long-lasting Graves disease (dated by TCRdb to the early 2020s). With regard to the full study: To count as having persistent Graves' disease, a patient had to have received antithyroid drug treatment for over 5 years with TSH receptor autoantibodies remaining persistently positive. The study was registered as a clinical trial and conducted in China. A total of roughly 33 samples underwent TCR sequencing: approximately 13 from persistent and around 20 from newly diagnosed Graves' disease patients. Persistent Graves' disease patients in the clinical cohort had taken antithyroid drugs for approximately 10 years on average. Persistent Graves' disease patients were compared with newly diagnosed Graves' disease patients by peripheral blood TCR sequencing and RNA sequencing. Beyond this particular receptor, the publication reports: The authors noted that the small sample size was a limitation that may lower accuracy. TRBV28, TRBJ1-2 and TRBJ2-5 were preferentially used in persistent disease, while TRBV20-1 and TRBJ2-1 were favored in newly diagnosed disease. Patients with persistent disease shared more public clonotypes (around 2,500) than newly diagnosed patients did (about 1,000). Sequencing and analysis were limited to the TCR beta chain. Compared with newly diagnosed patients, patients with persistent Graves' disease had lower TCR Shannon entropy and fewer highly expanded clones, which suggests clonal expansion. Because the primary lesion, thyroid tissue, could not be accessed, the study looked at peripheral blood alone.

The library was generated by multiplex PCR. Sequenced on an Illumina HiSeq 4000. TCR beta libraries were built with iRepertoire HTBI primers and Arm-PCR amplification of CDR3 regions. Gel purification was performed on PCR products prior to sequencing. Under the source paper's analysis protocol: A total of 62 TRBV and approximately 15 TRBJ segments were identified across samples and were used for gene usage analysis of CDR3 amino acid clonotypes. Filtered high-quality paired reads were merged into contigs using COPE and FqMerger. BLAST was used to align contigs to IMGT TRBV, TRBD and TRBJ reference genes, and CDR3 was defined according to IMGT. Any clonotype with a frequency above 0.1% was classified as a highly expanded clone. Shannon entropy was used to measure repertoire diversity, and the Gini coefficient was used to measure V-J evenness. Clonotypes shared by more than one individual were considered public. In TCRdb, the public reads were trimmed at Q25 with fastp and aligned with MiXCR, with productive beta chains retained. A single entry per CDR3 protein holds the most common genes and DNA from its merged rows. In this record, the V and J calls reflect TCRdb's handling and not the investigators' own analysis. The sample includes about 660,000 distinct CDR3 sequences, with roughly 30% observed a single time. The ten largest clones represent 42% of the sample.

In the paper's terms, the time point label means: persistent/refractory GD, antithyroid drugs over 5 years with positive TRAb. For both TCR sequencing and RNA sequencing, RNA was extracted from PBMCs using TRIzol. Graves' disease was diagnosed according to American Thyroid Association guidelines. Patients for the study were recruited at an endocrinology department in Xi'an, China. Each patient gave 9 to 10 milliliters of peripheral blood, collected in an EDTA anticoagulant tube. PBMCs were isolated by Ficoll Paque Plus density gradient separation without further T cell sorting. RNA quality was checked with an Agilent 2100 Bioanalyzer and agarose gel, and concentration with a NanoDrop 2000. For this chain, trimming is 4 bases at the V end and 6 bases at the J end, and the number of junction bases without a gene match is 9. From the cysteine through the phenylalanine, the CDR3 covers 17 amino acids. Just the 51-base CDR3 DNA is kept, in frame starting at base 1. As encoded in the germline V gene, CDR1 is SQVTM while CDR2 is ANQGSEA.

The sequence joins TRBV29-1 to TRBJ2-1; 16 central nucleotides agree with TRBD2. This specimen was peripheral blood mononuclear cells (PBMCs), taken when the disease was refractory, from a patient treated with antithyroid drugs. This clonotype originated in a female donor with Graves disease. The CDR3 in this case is CSVAGTSGRGRTNEQFF. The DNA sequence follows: TGCAGCGTTGCCGGGACTAGCGGGAGGGGTAGGACCAATGAGCAGTTCTTC.